This entry lists 15 T cell receptor beta chains sequenced from one sample in a study of blood T cells in healthy people across ages (dated by TCRdb to the mid-2010s). Library generation was performed with 5' RACE. A second roughly 7 to 11 cycle PCR used a sample-barcoded 5' primer and a J-beta primer mix. TCRdb trimmed the raw reads at Q25, called clones with MiXCR and kept productive beta chains. For every CDR3 protein sequence, its rows merge into one entry that carries the most common genes and DNA. This sample gives 1.8 million or so distinct CDR3 sequences in total; 30% to 40% of them show up just once. The biggest ten clones account for around 23% of the sample. The sequenced sample consisted of blood. These receptors were obtained from a human donor in good health.

This rearrangement joins TRBV6-2 or TRBV6-3 to TRBJ2-7; possible D gene TRBD1, 6 bases. V gave up 0 bases and J gave up 2 bases, with 14 bases separating them. CDR1 and CDR2 from the germline V gene are MNHEY and SVGEGT. CDR3 length: 16 residues. The chain's CDR3 is CASSYSTNRVTYEQYF. In nucleotides, the CDR3 is TGTGCCAGCAGTTACTCGACGAACAGGGTTACCTACGAGCAGTACTTC.

This sequence joins TRBV7-2 and TRBJ2-7, with 9 positions matching TRBD1. This CDR3 is built from 15 residues. Losses at the gene ends were 5 bases for V and 2 bases for J; bases not matched to a gene: 7. The germline V gene has CDR1 SGHTA and CDR2 FQGNSA. The CDR3 coding sequence is TGTGCCAGCAGCACCACCGGGACAGGGACCTACGAGCAGTACTTC. Its protein product is CASSTTGTGTYEQYF.

The gene calls are TRBV29-1 and TRBJ2-5; maybe TRBD2 (6 bases). The CDR3 is 15 residues long. V lost 0 bases to trimming and J lost 4 bases, with 15 bases between them. Germline CDR1 and CDR2: SQVTM and ANQGSEA. CDR3 region: CSVEDEDGGLETQYF. The CDR3 nucleotides are TGCAGCGTTGAAGATGAAGACGGGGGTTTAGAGACCCAGTACTTC.

V is TRBV20-1 and J is TRBJ2-5; no firm D call. The V gene's germline CDR1 is DFQATT and CDR2 SNEGSKA (reference sequence). V was pared by 4 bases and J by 1 base, with 10 bases between. The CDR3 covers 13 residues. CDR3 nucleotides: TGCAGTGCTATAGGACCACCCCAAGAGACCCAGTACTTC. This encodes CSAIGPPQETQYF.

J is TRBJ2-3 and V is TRBV7-2; D tentatively fits TRBD1 or TRBD2 (5 bases each). The CDR3 spans 14 residues. The germline V gene has CDR1 SGHTA and CDR2 FQGNSA. The V end was cut by 4 bases, the J end by 4 bases, with 12 bases between. The CDR3 DNA reads TGTGCCAGCAGCTCGATGGGGGTAGCAGATACGCAGTATTTT. The encoded protein is CASSSMGVADTQYF.

A note on this clonotype: Relative to the germline gene, one junction end is altered; a read error may explain this. The rearrangement links TRBV3-1 to TRBJ1-5, with D tentatively TRBD1 (5 bases). CDR3 size: 13 residues. In germline, CDR1 is LGHDT, CDR2 YNNKEL (reference sequence). CDR3 sequence reads: CVSSPDRNQPQHF. In DNA, the CDR3 is TGTGTCAGCAGCCCTGACAGAAATCAGCCCCAGCATTTT.

This clonotype was counted a few times. The chain has TRBV6-2 or TRBV6-3 and TRBJ2-1, with D possibly matching TRBD1 (7 bases). The CDR3 sequence is 15 residues long. Trimming removed 6 bases from V and 3 bases from J, with 15 bases in between. Germline V CDR1 and CDR2: MNHEY, SVGEGT. CDR3 in DNA: TGTGCCAGCAGCTTTACAGGGGAGGACTACAATGAGCAGTTCTTC. Its translation: CASSFTGEDYNEQFF.

The rearrangement links TRBV7-9 to TRBJ1-4; a possible D gene is TRBD1 (5 bases). The ends were cut back, 3 bases at V and 8 bases at J, with 16 bases in the middle. Germline CDR1 reads SEHNR; CDR2 reads FQNEAQ (reference sequence). This CDR3 has 15 amino acids. The CDR3 is CASSFPERGGEKLFF. The CDR3 DNA sequence: TGTGCCAGCAGCTTCCCCGAAAGGGGAGGAGAAAAACTGTTTTTT.

This chain uses TRBV20-1 with TRBJ2-7, with TRBD2 matching 14 bases. Trimming removed 6 bases from V and 6 bases from J; junction bases left unmatched: 13. The V gene's germline CDR1 is DFQATT and CDR2 SNEGSKA (reference sequence). The CDR3 runs 16 residues. The CDR3 coding sequence is TGCAGTGCCCAGACTAGCGGGGGGGAGTGGTCTTCCGAGCAGTACTTC. Protein product: CSAQTSGGEWSSEQYF.

This clonotype was observed a handful of times. V and J are TRBV12-3 or TRBV12-4 and TRBJ1-2; D is possibly TRBD1 (6 bases). V was shortened by 7 bases and J by 3 bases, with 15 bases between the two germline ends. The CDR3 is made up of 14 amino acids. CDR3 DNA: TGTGCCAGCAATCGAAAGGGGGGGTACTATGGCTACACCTTC. It translates to CASNRKGGYYGYTF.

The sample holds a few counts of this clonotype. The chain recombines TRBV15 with TRBJ2-7; TRBD2 might be the D (5 bases). The length of the CDR3 is 15 residues. CDR1 and CDR2 from the germline V gene are LNHNV and YYDKDF (reference sequence). Trimming took off 0 bases at V and 2 bases at J, with 11 bases between the two ends. The DNA of the CDR3 is TGTGCCACCAGCAGAGATTTACGGGGTACCTACGAGCAGTACTTC. Translating gives CATSRDLRGTYEQYF.

This clonotype has just a few counts. V is TRBV11-2 and J is TRBJ2-1, with 8 bases lining up with TRBD2. The CDR3 has 19 amino acids. From germline, CDR1 is SGHAT and CDR2 FQNNGV. The J segment lost 0 bases and the V segment lost 7 bases, leaving 17 bases of the junction unmatched. CDR3 sequence: CASTQGALRGVGSYNEQFF. DNA for the CDR3: TGTGCCAGCACCCAAGGGGCGTTGCGGGGGGTGGGCTCCTACAATGAGCAGTTCTTC.

This clonotype was detected only a few times. This chain links TRBV9 with TRBJ2-2; D is ambiguous. The CDR3 is 15 residues long. CDR1 and CDR2 (germline): SGDLS, YYNGEE. Trimming removed 4 bases at V and 3 bases at J, with 13 bases between. In DNA, the CDR3 is TGTGCCAGCAGCCCGGGCCCCCCAGACACCGGGGAGCTGTTTTTT. Translating gives CASSPGPPDTGELFF.

This sequence joins TRBV6-6 and TRBJ2-5; D is perhaps TRBD1 (5 bases). CDR3 length equals 15 residues. Germline lookup yields CDR1 MNHNY and CDR2 SVGAGI (reference sequence). V was trimmed by 7 bases and J by 5 bases, leaving 20 bases between them. DNA of the CDR3: TGTGCCAGCACCAAAGACAGAGCTGAAGTTGAGACCCAGTACTTC. This sequence encodes CASTKDRAEVETQYF.

V is TRBV28 and J is TRBJ2-1, with 14 bases that match TRBD2. The CDR3 has 18 residues. The V segment lost 2 bases and the J segment 8 bases; nucleotides outside the gene matches: 11. The germline V gene encodes CDR1 MDHEN and CDR2 SYDVKM. CDR3 bases: TGTGCCAGCAGTTTAGTAATGACTAGCGGGGGGGCCTTGGATGAGCAGTTCTTC. This translates into CASSLVMTSGGALDEQFF.